Each of the 17 T cell receptor beta chains below was sequenced from the same sample in a study of control samples from healthy donors and cancer patients. Clones were read by immunoSEQ multiplex PCR, and TCRdb kept only the in-frame ones, dropping some. The sample carries tens of thousands of clones, less than 90% recorded once. Source material: PBMCs. The receptor source for this set is a woman aged 50 to 60 with colorectal cancer.

The gene calls are TRBV5-1 and TRBJ2-7, with 7 bases that match TRBD1. This CDR3 contains 13 residues. The V and J ends lost 1 base and 5 bases, in that order; junction bases with no gene match: 3. From germline, CDR1 is SGHRS and CDR2 YFSETQ. CDR3 in DNA: TGCGCCAGCAGCTTGAGACAGGGTCACGAGCAGTACGTC. Amino acid sequence: CASSLRQGHEQYV.

The chain recombines TRBV2 with TRBJ1-5; no definite D call. Germline V gene sequence: CDR1 SNHLY, CDR2 FYNNEI. CDR3 length: 15 amino acids. V lost 4 bases, J lost 0 bases, and 10 bases lay in between. The CDR3 bases are TGTGCCAGCAGTGTGGACCAGTATAGCAATCAGCCCCAGCATTTT. Translating gives CASSVDQYSNQPQHF.

V usage is TRBV5-5 and J usage is TRBJ1-1; perhaps TRBD1 as D (5 bases). This CDR3 is built from 13 residues. Trimming removed 1 base from V and 6 bases from J, with 10 bases in between. From germline, CDR1 is SGHKS and CDR2 YYEKEE (reference sequence). Here the CDR3 reads CASSLQGQPEAFF. The CDR3 coding sequence is TGTGCCAGCAGCTTGCAGGGCCAACCTGAAGCTTTCTTT.

The V call is TRBV5-6, the J call TRBJ2-7; TRBD1 aligns across 11 bases. The V and J ends lost 0 bases and 0 bases, in that order; junction bases with no gene match: 2. From germline, CDR1 is SGHDT and CDR2 YYEEEE. The CDR3 has 16 amino acids. Written as DNA, the CDR3 is TGTGCCAGCAGCTTGGGGACAGGGGGCTTCTCCTACGAGCAGTACGTC. Translation: CASSLGTGGFSYEQYV.

In its sample, this clone was seen a few times. The chain links TRBV3-1 (or the pseudogene TRBV3-2) to TRBJ2-1; 8 nucleotides match TRBD1. Per germline, CDR1 LGHDT and CDR2 YNNKEL (reference sequence). This CDR3 region has 16 residues. Trimming removed 4 bases from V and 7 bases from J; junction bases left unmatched: 12. CDR3 loop: CASSRYGQGNENEQFF. CDR3 in DNA: TGTGCCAGCAGCCGATACGGACAGGGAAATGAAAATGAGCAGTTCTTC.

J is TRBJ2-1 and V is TRBV12-3 or TRBV12-4; no definite D call. V lost 3 bases, J lost 6 bases, and 3 bases lay in between. The CDR3 contains 11 residues. The chain's CDR3 is CASSLANEQFF. CDR3 coding DNA: TGTGCCAGCAGTTTGGCCAATGAGCAGTTCTTC.

In its sample, this clone was seen once. This chain links TRBV29-1 with TRBJ1-1; 9 bases align to TRBD1. Germline values: CDR1 SQVTM, CDR2 ANQGSEA. The ends lost 7 bases at V and 0 bases at J; junction bases unmatched: 3. The CDR3 spans 13 residues. The CDR3 region has the DNA TGCAGCGCCTGGACAGGGGTGAACACTGAAGCTTTCTTT. It yields the protein CSAWTGVNTEAFF.

The V and J genes are TRBV5-1 and TRBJ2-1; the D gene is possibly TRBD1 (8 bases). CDR3 length equals 18 residues. Germline V gene lookup returns CDR1 SGHRS and CDR2 YFSETQ. Trimming took 4 bases from V and 4 from J, leaving 24 bases between them. CDR3: CASSTLGTQQGGYNEQFF. The DNA for the CDR3 is TGCGCCAGCAGCACCCTGGGCACACAACAGGGGGGGTACAATGAGCAGTTCTTC.

The rearrangement links TRBV5-8 to TRBJ1-1; the D gene is possibly TRBD1 (6 bases). This CDR3 has 17 amino acids. With 4 bases removed from V and 2 bases from J, the gap between germline ends came to 21 bases. Germline lookup yields CDR1 SGHTS and CDR2 YDEGEE. The DNA for the CDR3 is TGTGCCAGCAGCCGGACCGTCTGGGGGCAGGGTAACACTGAAGCTTTCTTT. Translating gives CASSRTVWGQGNTEAFF.

This chain links TRBV5-6 with TRBJ1-2, with D uncertain. The CDR3 is made up of 12 amino acids. V was shortened by 0 bases and J by 5 bases, with 5 bases between the two germline ends. Germline lookup yields CDR1 SGHDT and CDR2 YYEEEE. CDR3 sequence: CASSLGVYGYTF. CDR3 DNA: TGTGCCAGCAGCTTGGGGGTATATGGCTACACCTTC. Looking up the rest from reference TRBV5-6 and TRBJ1-2 gives the full variable domain: DAGVTQSPTHLIKTRGQQVTLRCSPKSGHDTVSWYQQALGQGPQFIFQYYEEEERQRGNFPDRFSGHQFPNYSSELNVNALLLGDSALYLCASSLGVYGYTFGSGTRLTVV.

V is TRBV4-3 and J is TRBJ1-6; weak D call: TRBD1 (6 bases). Germline lookup yields CDR1 LGHNA and CDR2 YSLEER. This CDR3 is 13 amino acids long. Deletions cut 5 bases from V and 7 bases from J, with 9 bases between. The CDR3 protein is CASSAQGNSPLHF. The CDR3 region has the DNA TGCGCCAGCAGCGCTCAGGGGAATTCACCCCTCCACTTT.

This chain connects TRBV10-2 to TRBJ1-2, with unresolved D. This CDR3 spans 14 amino acids. Per the germline V gene, CDR1 is WSHSY and CDR2 is SAAADI. The V end lost 2 bases, the J end lost 2 bases, and 9 bases lay between the germline ends. In DNA form, the CDR3 reads TGCGCCAGCAGTGAGGAGGCGGTCAACTATGGCTACACCTTC. Translating it yields CASSEEAVNYGYTF.

The chain employs TRBV5-1 and TRBJ1-4; possible D gene TRBD1, 5 bases. Germline loops: CDR1 SGHRS, CDR2 YFSETQ. CDR3 length equals 14 residues. V lost 4 bases to trimming and J lost 8 bases, with 15 bases between them. The DNA of the CDR3 is TGCGCCAGCAGCCTGGGGGGGTCGTGGGAAAAACTGTTTTTT. Translation gives CASSLGGSWEKLFF.

For this clone: A read error may account for a junction end that differs from germline. The chain has TRBV15 and TRBJ1-1; D is ambiguous. From germline, CDR1 is LNHNV and CDR2 YYDKDF (reference sequence). The CDR3 is made up of 16 amino acids. The CDR3 region has the DNA TGTGTCACCAGCAGAGATCTCCCCCGGGGGAACACTGAAGCTTTCTTT. Amino acids: CVTSRDLPRGNTEAFF. The whole variable domain, remainder taken from reference TRBV15 and TRBJ1-1, is DAMVIQNPRYQVTQFGKPVTLSCSQTLNHNVMYWYQQKSSQAPKLLFHYYDKDFNNEADTPDNFQSRRPNTSFCFLDIRSPGLGDTAMYLCVTSRDLPRGNTEAFFGQGTRLTVV.

The genes are TRBV5-1 and TRBJ2-3; TRBD2 agrees at 9 bases. J was trimmed by 3 bases and V by 0 bases; bases with no gene match: 2. Germline V CDR1 and CDR2: SGHRS, YFSETQ. The CDR3 covers 15 residues. The CDR3 loop is CASSLAAGGTDTQYF. The CDR3 bases are TGCGCCAGCAGCTTGGCCGCGGGGGGGACAGATACGCAGTATTTT.

V usage is TRBV5-1 and J usage is TRBJ2-2; D unclear. V lost 0 bases, J lost 0 bases, and 6 bases lay in between. Germline V gene data show CDR1 as SGHRS and CDR2 as YFSETQ. The CDR3 has 15 amino acids. The CDR3 loop reads CASSLANPNTGELFF. DNA of the CDR3: TGCGCCAGCAGCTTGGCCAACCCGAACACCGGGGAGCTGTTTTTT.

The chain links TRBV24-1 to TRBJ2-1; TRBD2 aligns across 8 bases. This CDR3 is built from 18 residues. Trimming removed 0 bases from V and 4 bases from J; junction bases left unmatched: 10. CDR1 is KGHDR and CDR2 is SFDVKD in the germline V gene. CDR3 coding DNA: TGTGCCACCAGTGATTTGGGCAGGGGAGTAGCGGGGTACAATGAGCAGTTCTTC. Residues: CATSDLGRGVAGYNEQFF.